This TCR beta chain was recovered during a study of blood T cells in healthy people across ages. General study results and limits: Age showed a roughly linear inverse relationship with TCR beta diversity per million T cells.

Concerning this clonotype: Its matching antigen is unknown.

Germline CDR1 and CDR2: SQVTM and ANQGSEA. Trimming removed 1 base from V and 8 bases from J, with 14 bases in between. The CDR3 is 13 amino acids. Combining a sample-barcoded 5' primer with a J-beta primer mix, a second PCR ran for roughly 6 to 12 cycles. TCRdb re-analysed the 5' RACE reads in MiXCR, keeping a single row per CDR3 protein. The data show over 700,000 distinct CDR3 sequences, around 25% seen once. This same sample was also part of a study on T cells of mothers and their children. From that paper: The study sampled a few healthy Caucasian mothers and their six children. In cDNA synthesis, all of the extracted RNA was used at roughly 1.5 ug per 15 ul. Sequencing got over 9.5 million TCR beta CDR3 reads from each mother and roughly 2.7 million from each child.

The source of this sequence is a boy aged 10-17 years in good health. The chain joins TRBV29-1 to TRBJ1-2, with D possibly TRBD1 on 5 matching bases. The source material was blood. In DNA form, the CDR3 reads TGCAGCGTTGAAGCCACAGGACGGGAGGGCTACACCTTC. Its translation is CSVEATGREGYTF.